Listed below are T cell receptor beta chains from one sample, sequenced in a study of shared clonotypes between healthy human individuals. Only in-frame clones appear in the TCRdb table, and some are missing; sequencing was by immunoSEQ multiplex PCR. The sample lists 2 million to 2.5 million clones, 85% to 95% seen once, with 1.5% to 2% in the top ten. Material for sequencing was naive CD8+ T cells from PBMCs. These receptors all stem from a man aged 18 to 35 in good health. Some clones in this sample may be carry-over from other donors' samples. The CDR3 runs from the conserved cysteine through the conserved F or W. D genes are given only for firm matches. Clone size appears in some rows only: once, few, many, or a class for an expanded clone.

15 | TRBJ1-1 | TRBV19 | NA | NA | TGTGCCAGTACTCTCGCGGGCAGACTGAACACTGAAGCTTTCTTT | CASTLAGRLNTEAFF
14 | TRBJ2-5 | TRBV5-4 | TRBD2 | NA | TGTGCCAGCAGCCCGGGACTAGCGTTAGAGACCCAGTACTTC | CASSPGLALETQYF
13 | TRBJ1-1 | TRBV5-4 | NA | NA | TGTGCCAGCAGCTACGGGACTAACACTGAAGCTTTCTTT | CASSYGTNTEAFF
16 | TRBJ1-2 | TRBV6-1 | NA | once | TGTGCCAGCAGTGAAGACCCCATGCGCCCGATCTATGGCTACACCTTC | CASSEDPMRPIYGYTF
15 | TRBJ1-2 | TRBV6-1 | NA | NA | TGTGCCAGCAGTTTCGTAACAGGCGACACCTATGGCTACACCTTC | CASSFVTGDTYGYTF
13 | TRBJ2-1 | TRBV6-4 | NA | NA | TGTGCCAGCAGTGAGGGCAGAAACAATGAGCAGTTCTTC | CASSEGRNNEQFF
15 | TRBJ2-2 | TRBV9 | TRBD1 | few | TGTGCCAGCAGCGTCGGACAGGGGAACACCGGGGAGCTGTTTTTT | CASSVGQGNTGELFF
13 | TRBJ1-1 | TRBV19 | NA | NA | TGTGCCAGTAGTATATTACAGAGCGCTGAAGCTTTCTTT | CASSILQSAEAFF
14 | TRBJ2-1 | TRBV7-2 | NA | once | TGTGCCAGCAGCTCCGGGGCCCTCGTCTATGAGCAGTTCTTC | CASSSGALVYEQFF
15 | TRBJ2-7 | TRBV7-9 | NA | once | TGTGCCAGCAGCTTAGTTCCTAGTGCCTCCTACGAGCAGTACTTC | CASSLVPSASYEQYF
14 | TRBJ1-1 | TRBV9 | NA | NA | TGTGCCAGCAGCCCCCCGCGCAGAAACACTGAAGCTTTCTTT | CASSPPRRNTEAFF
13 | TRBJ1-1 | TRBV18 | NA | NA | TGTGCCAGCTCACCACCGATGAACACTGAAGCTTTCTTT | CASSPPMNTEAFF
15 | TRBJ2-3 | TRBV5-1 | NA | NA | TGCGCCAGCAGCTTGAGGAGTCCCGCGGAAGATACGCAGTATTTT | CASSLRSPAEDTQYF
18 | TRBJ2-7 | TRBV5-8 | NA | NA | TGTGCCAGCAGTCCCCCGACAGGGCTGGGACTCACGTACTACGAGCAGTACTTC | CASSPPTGLGLTYYEQYF
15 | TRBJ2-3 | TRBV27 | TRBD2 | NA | TGTGCCAGAGCGTCTAGCGGGAGGGGTCCAGATACGCAGTATTTT | CARASSGRGPDTQYF
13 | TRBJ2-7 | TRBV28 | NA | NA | TGTGCCAGCAGTTTTGACTCAGGGGACGAGCAGTACTTC | CASSFDSGDEQYF
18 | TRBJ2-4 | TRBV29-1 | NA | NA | TGCAGTACCCCGCGGCGTCCGTACAAAGTGGGGTTCAAAAACATTCAGTACTTC | CSTPRRPYKVGFKNIQYF
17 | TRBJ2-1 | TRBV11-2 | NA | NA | TGTGCCAGCAGCCTGTTAGGGGACGGACACTCCTACAATGAGCAGTTCTTC | CASSLLGDGHSYNEQFF
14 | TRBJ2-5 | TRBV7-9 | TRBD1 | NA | TGTGCCAGCAGCCCGCAGGGGGCTCAAGAGACCCAGTACTTC | CASSPQGAQETQYF
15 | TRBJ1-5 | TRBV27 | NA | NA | TGTGCCAGCAGTTTAAACGGCAATAGCAATCAGCCCCAGCATTTT | CASSLNGNSNQPQHF
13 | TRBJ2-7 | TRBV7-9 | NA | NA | TGTGCCAGCAGCCTAGCGATTCGAAACGAGCAGTACTTC | CASSLAIRNEQYF
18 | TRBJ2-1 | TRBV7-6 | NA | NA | TGTGCCAGCAGCTTAGGATGGGCGGGAAGTTTTTTTGATAATGAGCAGTTCTTC | CASSLGWAGSFFDNEQFF
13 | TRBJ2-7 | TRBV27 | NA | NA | TGTGCCAGCAGTCCAGGACAGACGTACGAGCAGTACTTC | CASSPGQTYEQYF
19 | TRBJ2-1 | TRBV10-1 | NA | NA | TGCGCCAGCAATCTATGCGGAACTAGCCCTCGGGGGCTCTACAATGAGCAGTTCTTC | CASNLCGTSPRGLYNEQFF
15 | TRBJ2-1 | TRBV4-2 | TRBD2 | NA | TGTGCCAGCAGCCAGACTAGCGGACCCTACAATGAGCAGTTCTTC | CASSQTSGPYNEQFF
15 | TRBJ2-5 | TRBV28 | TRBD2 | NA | TGTGCCAGCAGTCCCGGGACTAGCGAGGAAGAGACCCAGTACTTC | CASSPGTSEEETQYF
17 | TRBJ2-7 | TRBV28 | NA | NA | TGTGCCAGCAGTTTCCCCGGGACGGGGTCGAATCGTGACGAGCAGTACTTC | CASSFPGTGSNRDEQYF
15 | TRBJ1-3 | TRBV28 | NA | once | TGTGCCAGCAGTTTGGCCCGTATCTCTGGAAACACCATATATTTT | CASSLARISGNTIYF
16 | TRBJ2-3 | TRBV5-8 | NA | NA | TGTGCCAGCAGCTTGATGGGGGGGCGCGGCACAGATACGCAGTATTTT | CASSLMGGRGTDTQYF
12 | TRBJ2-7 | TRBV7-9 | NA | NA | TGTGCCAGCGCGGTCGGACTCTACGAGCAGTACTTC | CASAVGLYEQYF
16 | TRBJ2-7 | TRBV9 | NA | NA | TGTGCCAGCAGCGTAGACAGACAGGCCAACTCCTACGAGCAGTACTTC | CASSVDRQANSYEQYF
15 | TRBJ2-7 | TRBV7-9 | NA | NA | TGTGCCAGCAGCTTCGGAGCCAGGGGAGACTACGAGCAGTACTTC | CASSFGARGDYEQYF
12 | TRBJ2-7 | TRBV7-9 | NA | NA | TGTGCCAGCAGCTCGGGACTGGTGGAGCAGTACTTC | CASSSGLVEQYF
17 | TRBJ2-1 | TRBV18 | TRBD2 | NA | TGTGCCAGCTCACCAAGGGGAGCGCGGGAGGGTGACAATGAGCAGTTCTTC | CASSPRGAREGDNEQFF
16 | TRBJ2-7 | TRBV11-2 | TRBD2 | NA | TGTGCCAGCAGCTTAGCCGGACTAGCGGGAGTCAACGAGCAGTACTTC | CASSLAGLAGVNEQYF
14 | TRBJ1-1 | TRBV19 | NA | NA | TGTGCCAGTAGTCCCGGGATCGTTGTTGGTGAAGCTTTCTTT | CASSPGIVVGEAFF
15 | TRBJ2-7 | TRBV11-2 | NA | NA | TGTGCCAGCAGCTTAGGAAGAGGGTCGGCCTACGAGCAGTACTTC | CASSLGRGSAYEQYF
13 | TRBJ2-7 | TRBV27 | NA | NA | TGTGCCAGCAGTCCGCCCGGGACGGACGAGCAGTACTTC | CASSPPGTDEQYF
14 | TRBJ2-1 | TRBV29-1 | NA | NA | TGCAGCGTTGAAGATCTCCTCTCCTACAATGAGCAGTTCTTC | CSVEDLLSYNEQFF
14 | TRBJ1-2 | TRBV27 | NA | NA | TGTGCCAGCAGTTTAACCGACAGTACCTATGGCTACACCTTC | CASSLTDSTYGYTF
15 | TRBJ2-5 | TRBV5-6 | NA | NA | TGTGCCAGCAGCTTGGCGGCTAGCAAACAAGAGACCCAGTACTTC | CASSLAASKQETQYF
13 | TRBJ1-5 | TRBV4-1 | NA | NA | TGCGCCAGCAGCACGGTGGGCAATCAGCCCCAGCATTTT | CASSTVGNQPQHF
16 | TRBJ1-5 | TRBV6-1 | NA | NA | TGTGCCAGCAGTGAAGGGGGCCTATATAGCAATCAGCCCCAGCATTTT | CASSEGGLYSNQPQHF
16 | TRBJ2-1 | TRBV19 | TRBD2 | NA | TGTGCCAGTAGGGTAGCGGGAGGTTCCTCCTACAATGAGCAGTTCTTC | CASRVAGGSSYNEQFF
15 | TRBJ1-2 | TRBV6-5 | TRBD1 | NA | TGTGCCAGCAGGGGAGGGACAGGCCGTGGGTATGGCTACACCTTC | CASRGGTGRGYGYTF
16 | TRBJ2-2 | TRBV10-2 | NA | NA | TGCGCCAGCAGTGAGAACGTGGGACTTGACACCGGGGAGCTGTTTTTT | CASSENVGLDTGELFF
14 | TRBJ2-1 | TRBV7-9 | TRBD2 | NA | TGTGCCAGCAGCCCCGGGGAGGGGTACAATGAGCAGTTCTTC | CASSPGEGYNEQFF
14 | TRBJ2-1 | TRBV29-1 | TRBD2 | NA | TGCAGCGTTGGTGCTGCGGGAGCGGTGAATGAGCAGTTCTTC | CSVGAAGAVNEQFF
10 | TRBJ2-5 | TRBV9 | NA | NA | TGTGCCAGCGCTGGAGAGACCCAGTACTTC | CASAGETQYF
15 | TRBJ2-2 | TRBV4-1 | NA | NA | TGCGCCAGCAGCCACCACAGGGCGGGGGCCGGGGAGCTGTTTTTT | CASSHHRAGAGELFF
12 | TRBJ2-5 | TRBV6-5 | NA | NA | TGTGCCAGCAGTTCCTATGGGGAGACCCAGTACTTC | CASSSYGETQYF
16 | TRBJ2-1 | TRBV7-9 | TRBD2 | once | TGTGCCAGCAGCTTCCCCGGGGGGGCGGGAAGGAATGAGCAGTTCTTC | CASSFPGGAGRNEQFF
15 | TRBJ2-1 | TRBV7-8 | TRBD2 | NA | TGTGCCAGCAGCGACCCTAGCGGGAGGGGCAATGAGCAGTTCTTC | CASSDPSGRGNEQFF
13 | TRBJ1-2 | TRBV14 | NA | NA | TGTGCCAGCAGCCACCGACAGGACTATGGCTACACCTTC | CASSHRQDYGYTF
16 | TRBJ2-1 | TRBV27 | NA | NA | TGTGCCAGCAGTTCCCCAGACACGAGCTCCTACAATGAGCAGTTCTTC | CASSSPDTSSYNEQFF
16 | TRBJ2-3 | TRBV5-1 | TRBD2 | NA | TGCGCCAGCAGCTTGGGCGGTAGCGGGGCCGCAGATACGCAGTATTTT | CASSLGGSGAADTQYF
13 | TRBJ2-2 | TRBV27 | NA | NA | TGTGCCAGCAGTCCTGGGAACACCGGGGAGCTGTTTTTT | CASSPGNTGELFF
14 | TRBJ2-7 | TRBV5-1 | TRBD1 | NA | TGCGCCAGCAGCTTGGGTCAGGGGGCCTACGAGCAGTACTTC | CASSLGQGAYEQYF
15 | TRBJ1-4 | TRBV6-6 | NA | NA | TGTGCCAGCAGTTATATGGGGGCCACTAATGAAAAACTGTTTTTT | CASSYMGATNEKLFF
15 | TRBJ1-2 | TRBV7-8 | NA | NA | TGTGCCAGCAGCTTTATCCCGGGGCCTAACTATGGCTACACCTTC | CASSFIPGPNYGYTF